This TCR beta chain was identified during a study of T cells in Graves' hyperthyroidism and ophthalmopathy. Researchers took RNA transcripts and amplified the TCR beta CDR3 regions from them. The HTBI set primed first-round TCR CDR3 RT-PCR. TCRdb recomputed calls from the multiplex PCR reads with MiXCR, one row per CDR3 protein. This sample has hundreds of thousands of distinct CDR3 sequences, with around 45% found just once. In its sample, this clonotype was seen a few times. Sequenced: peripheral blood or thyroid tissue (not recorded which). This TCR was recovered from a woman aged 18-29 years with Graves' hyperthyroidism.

The CDR3 region has the DNA TGTGCCAGCCCGGCGGGAGGGCCACGGGAGACCCAGTACTTC. Its protein product is CASPAGGPRETQYF. The chain joins TRBV6-1 to TRBJ2-5, with 9 bases aligning to TRBD2. CDR1 MNHNS and CDR2 SASEGT come from the germline V gene. The CDR3 is made up of 14 amino acids. Unmatched junction bases numbered 9, after V lost 8 bases and J lost 5 bases.